Detailed here is one TCR beta chain. Its matching antigen is unknown. The source of the sample is a study of T cell responses to AZD1222 COVID-19 vaccine. On the study more broadly: Second-dose groups at about 4 or about 12 weeks were pooled. Study findings and constraints: AZD1222 recipients seropositive at baseline numbered only five or six.

The V gene's germline CDR1 is MDHEN and CDR2 SYDVKM. The CDR3 has 15 residues. Trimming left V 7 bases short and J 4 bases short, with 16 bases between. The table came from immunoSEQ multiplex PCR; TCRdb's copy has only in-frame clones and leaves some out. The sample has over 75,000 clones; around 90% are singletons. The clonotype comes from an adult in good health. J is TRBJ2-2 and V is TRBV28; D is possibly TRBD1 or TRBD2 (6 bases each). The source was peripheral blood, collected on day 0 of AZD1222 vaccination. The CDR3 nucleotides are TGTGCCAGCATTTCGGGGGCGGTCGGCACCGGGGAGCTGTTTTTT. Translated: CASISGAVGTGELFF.